This T cell receptor (beta chain) was documented in a study of response to subunit inactivated influenza vaccine. This clonotype has ten or more counts. The CDR3 extends over 16 amino acids. The germline V gene encodes CDR1 SQVTM and CDR2 ANQGSEA. V lost 4 bases and J lost 4; bases outside the gene matches: 10. TCRdb redid the calling of the RT-PCR reads with MiXCR, one entry per CDR3 protein. The data contain approximately 500,000 distinct CDR3 sequences, roughly 13% of them singletons. V gene TRBV29-1 combines with J gene TRBJ2-3; 11 bases are a match to TRBD1. This clonotype was sampled from a man aged 50 to 59 who received an inactivated influenza vaccine. The sequences come from PBMCs from blood, collected 45 days after vaccination. CDR3 residues: CSVGYGGTGGSDTQYF. CDR3 DNA: TGCAGCGTTGGCTATGGGGGGACAGGGGGTTCAGATACGCAGTATTTT.